This T cell receptor (beta chain) was sequenced during a study of identical twins. V shed 0 bases and J shed 9 bases, with 11 bases lying between them. CDR3 size: 13 residues. Germline V gene data show CDR1 as SGHDN and CDR2 as FVKESK. TCRdb independently ran MiXCR on the 5' RACE reads; one entry per CDR3 protein. The repertoire consists of about 900,000 distinct CDR3 sequences, with over 9% occurring once and the leading ten covering 1.5% to 2%. These same records also appear under a second study, on yellow fever vaccine responses in identical twins. That source reports: Reportedly, twins' vaccine T cell responses looked partly convergent and partly personalized.

The origin of this receptor is a woman in her late teens or twenties in good health. The sequenced sample consisted of PBMCs. The J gene is TRBJ2-5, the V gene TRBV14; D remains ambiguous. The CDR3 sequence is CASSQEMGRSQYF. CDR3 nucleotide sequence: TGTGCCAGCAGCCAAGAAATGGGAAGGTCCCAGTACTTC. Using reference TRBV14 and TRBJ2-5 for the parts outside the CDR3, the full variable domain is EAGVTQFPSHSVIEKGQTVTLRCDPISGHDNLYWYRRVMGKEIKFLLHFVKESKQDESGMPNNRFLAERTGGTYSTLKVQPAELEDSGVYFCASSQEMGRSQYFGPGTRLLVL.